The 10 T cell receptor beta chains below come from one sample, sequenced in a study of cytomegalovirus exposure and HLA in healthy donors. Clones were read by immunoSEQ multiplex PCR, and TCRdb kept only the in-frame ones, dropping some. Found here are approximately 110,000 clones, 90% to 95% of them singletons; the top ten hold over 1%. Sequencing input: PBMCs. These receptors came from a woman between 18 and 29 years old in good health and CMV-seronegative.

The chain recombines TRBV29-1 with TRBJ1-1; TRBD1 might be the D (6 bases). Trimming shortened V by 6 bases and J by 5 bases, and 13 bases separated the two germline ends. Germline-derived CDR1 and CDR2 are SQVTM and ANQGSEA. This CDR3 has 12 amino acids. The CDR3 DNA reads TGCAGCGTCGGACAGAGCCTAACTGAAGCTTTCTTT. Translation: CSVGQSLTEAFF. Together with reference TRBV29-1 and TRBJ1-1, the CDR3 gives the full variable domain: SAVISQKPSRDICQRGTSLTIQCQVDSQVTMMFWYRQQPGQSLTLIATANQGSEATYESGFVIDKFPISRPNLTFSTLTVSNMSPEDSSIYLCSVGQSLTEAFFGQGTRLTVV.

The gene calls are TRBV28 and TRBJ2-1, with 10 bases aligning to TRBD2. CDR1 is MDHEN and CDR2 is SYDVKM in the germline V gene. J gave up 9 bases and V 1 base, and 12 bases lay outside the gene matches. The CDR3 consists of 17 residues. The CDR3 loop reads CASSLSTSGKGFGEQFF. The CDR3 DNA follows: TGTGCCAGCAGTTTATCCACTAGCGGGAAGGGGTTTGGTGAGCAGTTCTTC.

The chain employs TRBV27 and TRBJ1-1, with 10 bases identical to TRBD1. With 11 bases clipped from V and 0 bases from J, the junction kept 18 bases outside the gene matches. The germline gives CDR1 MNHEY, CDR2 SMNVEV (reference sequence). This CDR3 has 18 residues. The CDR3 DNA reads as TGTGCCGTACCGACCGACAGGGGGCGCTTGGGGCTGAACACTGAAGCTTTCTTT. It codes for CAVPTDRGRLGLNTEAFF.

The chain has TRBV4-1 and TRBJ1-3; TRBD1 aligns across 8 bases. V dropped 3 bases and J dropped 3; count of bases not matched to a gene: 1. Germline V gene sequence: CDR1 MGHRA, CDR2 YSYEKL. This CDR3 has 14 amino acids. CDR3 nucleotide sequence: TGCGCCAGCAGCCAGACAGGGGTTGGAAACACCATATATTTT. Encoded protein: CASSQTGVGNTIYF.

CDR3 amino acids: CASQEGPEKNTEAFF. The CDR3 nucleotides are TGTGCCAGCCAGGAGGGACCCGAAAAGAACACTGAAGCTTTCTTT. The chain uses TRBV7-9 and TRBJ1-1; the D gene is possibly TRBD1 (5 bases). V was cut by 8 bases and J by 1 base, with 17 bases left in between. Germline V gene lookup returns CDR1 SEHNR and CDR2 FQNEAQ (reference sequence). The CDR3 sequence is 15 residues long.

The chain has TRBV9 and TRBJ2-1; 8 bases match TRBD2. V gave up 0 bases and J gave up 2 bases; unmatched junction bases: 4. Germline assignment: CDR1 SGDLS and CDR2 YYNGEE. This CDR3 has 16 residues. The CDR3, as DNA: TGTGCCAGCAGCGTAGCTCGGGGGGGGGCCTACAATGAGCAGTTCTTC. Amino acid sequence: CASSVARGGAYNEQFF.

The chain combines TRBV28 with TRBJ2-7, with 7 bases that match TRBD1. J was trimmed by 4 bases and V by 1 base; bases with no gene match: 4. In germline, CDR1 is MDHEN, CDR2 SYDVKM. This CDR3 is built from 14 residues. The CDR3 region has the DNA TGTGCCAGCAGTTTATCCGGCAGGGGGTACGAGCAGTACTTC. It codes for CASSLSGRGYEQYF.

This chain links TRBV7-2 with TRBJ2-7, with 8 positions matching TRBD2. V shed 2 bases and J 4 bases; nucleotides not matched to a gene: 7. This CDR3 region has 15 residues. Germline V gene data show CDR1 as SGHTA and CDR2 as FQGNSA. The CDR3 is CASSLSFGGGYEQYF. The CDR3, as DNA: TGTGCCAGCAGCTTAAGTTTCGGGGGGGGGTACGAGCAGTACTTC.

CDR3 in amino acids: CASSDRADRIHEQFF. CDR3 sequence (DNA): TGTGCCAGCAGTGATAGGGCGGACAGGATCCATGAGCAGTTCTTC. This chain joins TRBV6-1 and TRBJ2-1, with 7 bases identical to TRBD1. Germline V lookup: CDR1 MNHNS, CDR2 SASEGT. V was clipped by 3 bases and J by 8 bases; unmatched bases: 10. The CDR3 totals 15 residues.

V and J are TRBV5-1 and TRBJ2-7, with 10 bases lining up with TRBD2. The ends lost 0 bases at V and 3 bases at J; junction bases unmatched: 6. The CDR3 is made up of 16 amino acids. Germline V gene lookup returns CDR1 SGHRS and CDR2 YFSETQ. In DNA, the CDR3 is TGCGCCAGCAGCTTGGTTTTTTCTAGCGGGAGCTACGAGCAGTACTTC. Translated, it gives CASSLVFSSGSYEQYF.